These 10 T cell receptor beta chains came from one sample sequenced in a study of blood T cell repertoires in COVID-19. The data were produced by immunoSEQ multiplex PCR, yet TCRdb's version contains in-frame clones alone and is incomplete. The table shows under 400,000 clones, with roughly nine tenths occurring only once. Sequencing used peripheral blood. Receptors were obtained from a woman aged 25 to 39 with COVID-19, enrolled during active disease.

The CDR3 sequence: CSSRSDYGYTF. Here the CDR3 DNA reads TGCAGCTCTCGGTCCGACTATGGCTACACCTTC. The chain combines TRBV29-1 with TRBJ1-2, with unresolved D. V was clipped by 8 bases and J by 3 bases, with 10 bases between them. Germline V lookup: CDR1 SQVTM, CDR2 ANQGSEA. This CDR3 spans 11 amino acids.

This sequence joins TRBV11-3 and TRBJ2-2; TRBD1 matches 12 bases. The CDR3 spans 16 residues. The V gene's germline CDR1 is SGHNT and CDR2 YENEEA. The V segment lost 5 bases and the J segment 5 bases; nucleotides outside the gene matches: 6. CDR3 in amino acids: CASSMGQGARTGELFF. Written as DNA, the CDR3 is TGTGCCAGCAGCATGGGACAGGGGGCTCGGACCGGGGAGCTGTTTTTT.

This chain connects TRBV5-1 to TRBJ1-5; no firm D call. Germline loops: CDR1 SGHRS, CDR2 YFSETQ. The CDR3 runs 15 residues. Trimming left V 0 bases short and J 6 bases short, with 13 bases between. CDR3 residues: CASSLEAGLTQPQHF. In nucleotides, the CDR3 is TGCGCCAGCAGCTTGGAGGCGGGATTGACTCAGCCCCAGCATTTT.

The rearrangement joins TRBV5-1 to TRBJ2-7; 7 nucleotides line up with TRBD2. Germline CDR1 is SGHRS and CDR2 is YFSETQ. CDR3 length equals 13 residues. With V trimmed by 2 bases and J by 6 bases, 5 bases remained unmatched. CDR3 residues: CASSLTAGSEQYF. CDR3 nucleotide sequence: TGCGCCAGCAGCTTAACAGCGGGATCCGAGCAGTACTTC. The full variable domain, with the rest looked up from reference TRBV5-1 and TRBJ2-7, is KAGVTQTPRYLIKTRGQQVTLSCSPISGHRSVSWYQQTPGQGLQFLFEYFSETQRNKGNFPGRFSGRQFSNSRSEMNVSTLELGDSALYLCASSLTAGSEQYFGPGTRLTVT.

The V and J genes are TRBV7-2 and TRBJ1-2, with 7 bases identical to TRBD1. CDR1 SGHTA and CDR2 FQGNSA come from the germline V gene. The CDR3 runs 15 residues. After removal of 4 bases from V and 3 bases from J, the junction contained 8 bases not matched to a gene. CDR3 nucleotides: TGTGCCAGCAGCTCAGGAAACAGGGGCGACTATGGCTACACCTTC. Residues: CASSSGNRGDYGYTF.

This sequence joins TRBV4-1 and TRBJ1-1; weak D call: TRBD1 (5 bases). CDR1 is MGHRA and CDR2 is YSYEKL in the germline V gene. Trimming removed 4 bases at V and 5 bases at J, with 14 bases between. The CDR3 covers 14 residues. The CDR3 region is CASSPSSRGTEAFF. CDR3 DNA: TGCGCCAGCAGCCCAAGTTCAAGGGGTACTGAAGCTTTCTTT.

V gene TRBV27 combines with J gene TRBJ1-4; no clear D. CDR3 size: 16 residues. The V gene lost 5 bases and the J gene lost 8 bases, with 21 bases spanning the gap. Germline CDR1 and CDR2: MNHEY and SMNVEV (reference sequence). CDR3 DNA sequence: TGTGCCAGCAGTCCCAACCCGACGGCCCCGAGGGAAAAACTGTTTTTT. This sequence encodes CASSPNPTAPREKLFF.

The chain uses TRBV2 and TRBJ2-3, with TRBD1 matching over 8 bases. The CDR3 sequence is 15 residues long. Germline trimming cut 1 base from V and 3 bases from J; bases unmatched to any gene: 3. CDR1 and CDR2 from the germline V gene are SNHLY and FYNNEI. CDR3 protein: CASSEENRGTDTQYF. The CDR3 nucleotides are TGTGCCAGCAGTGAAGAGAACAGGGGGACAGATACGCAGTATTTT.

V is TRBV7-9 and J is TRBJ1-4, with 8 bases identical to TRBD1. From germline, CDR1 is SEHNR and CDR2 FQNEAQ (reference sequence). Germline trimming cut 5 bases from V and 5 bases from J; bases unmatched to any gene: 10. The CDR3 has 16 amino acids. Written as DNA, the CDR3 is TGTGCCAGCAGCCCCTCGGACAGGGACAACAATGAAAAACTGTTTTTT. It yields the protein CASSPSDRDNNEKLFF.

This clone has a handful of counts. The rearrangement uses TRBV11-2 and TRBJ1-3; D gene uncertain. V gave up 3 bases and J gave up 0 bases, with 9 bases separating them. Germline lookup yields CDR1 SGHAT and CDR2 FQNNGV. This CDR3 is 15 amino acids long. CDR3 in amino acids: CASSFPGNSGNTIYF. CDR3 nucleotide sequence: TGTGCCAGCAGCTTTCCGGGTAACTCTGGAAACACCATATATTTT.